The 28 T cell receptor beta chains listed next were all sequenced from one sample in a study of tumour-infiltrating T cells in Burkitt lymphoma. The assay was immunoSEQ multiplex PCR, and TCRdb's table has in-frame clones only and misses some. Of about 17,000 clones in the sample, 80% are singletons; the top ten hold less than 2.5%. Input material: tumor tissue. These receptors were taken from a human donor with diffuse large B-cell lymphoma.

This clone came up a few times. The chain joins TRBV27 to TRBJ2-7, with D maybe TRBD1 (5 bases). V was pared by 4 bases and J by 4 bases, with 14 bases between. This CDR3 is built from 14 residues. Germline V CDR1 and CDR2: MNHEY, SMNVEV (reference sequence). CDR3 loop: CASSSRQPPYEQYF. The CDR3 bases are TGTGCCAGCAGTTCCCGACAGCCTCCTTACGAGCAGTACTTC.

The chain joins TRBV4-2 to TRBJ2-3, with 8 bases identical to TRBD2. The CDR3 has 16 residues. Germline V gene lookup returns CDR1 LGHNA and CDR2 YNFKEQ. J lost 2 bases, V lost 1 base, and 5 bases had no gene match. The CDR3 sequence: CASSQGPGGDTDTQYF. DNA for the CDR3: TGTGCCAGCAGCCAAGGTCCCGGGGGGGACACAGATACGCAGTATTTT.

The chain couples TRBV11-2 to TRBJ1-1; D may be TRBD1 (5 bases). Germline V gene sequence: CDR1 SGHAT, CDR2 FQNNGV. Trimming removed 5 bases from V and 11 bases from J, with 18 bases in between. This CDR3 has 13 residues. CDR3 protein: CASSLGRVLEAFF. The CDR3 nucleotides read TGTGCCAGCAGCCTCGGCAGGGTCTTGGAGGCTTTCTTT.

This clone was found a few times. The chain carries TRBV19 and TRBJ1-2, with 8 nucleotides matching TRBD1. The ends lost 4 bases at V and 14 bases at J; junction bases unmatched: 6. The CDR3 runs to 11 residues. Germline CDR1 LNHDA, CDR2 SQIVND (reference sequence). DNA of the CDR3: TGTGCCAGTAGTACCGGACAGGGAGTGACCTTC. Amino acid sequence: CASSTGQGVTF.

The rearrangement links TRBV25-1 to TRBJ1-4, with D unresolved. The CDR3 loop spans 11 amino acids. The V end was cut by 5 bases, the J end by 8 bases, with 6 bases between. The germline V gene has CDR1 MGHDK and CDR2 SYGVNS. The CDR3, as DNA: TGTGCCAGCAGTCAGTGGGAAAAACTGTTTTTT. It is translated as CASSQWEKLFF.

The rearrangement uses TRBV9 and TRBJ2-3, with D perhaps TRBD1 (6 bases). V lost 4 bases and J 0 bases, leaving 9 bases between the germline ends. The CDR3 spans 14 residues. The germline gives CDR1 SGDLS, CDR2 YYNGEE. The DNA for the CDR3 is TGTGCCAGCAGCCCGGACAGTAGCACAGATACGCAGTATTTT. Encoded protein: CASSPDSSTDTQYF.

This chain links TRBV27 with TRBJ1-1, with D hard to call. The length of the CDR3 is 15 residues. Trimming removed 8 bases at V and 4 bases at J, with 20 bases between. The V gene's germline CDR1 is MNHEY and CDR2 SMNVEV (reference sequence). The CDR3 nucleotides read TGTGCCAGCCAGATCTTTACGGGTTCGGGCACTGAAGCTTTCTTT. As protein: CASQIFTGSGTEAFF.

The V gene is TRBV9, the J gene TRBJ2-1; 8 positions match TRBD1. With 4 bases clipped from V and 0 bases from J, the junction kept 9 bases outside the gene matches. This CDR3 has 17 amino acids. Germline loops: CDR1 SGDLS, CDR2 YYNGEE. The CDR3 here is CASSSPLGQDSYNEQFF. The CDR3 nucleotides are TGTGCCAGCAGCTCTCCACTGGGACAGGACTCCTACAATGAGCAGTTCTTC.

The chain is built from TRBV5-6 and TRBJ2-2, with D unresolved. The CDR3 runs 15 residues. Trimming took 3 bases from V and 1 from J, leaving 10 bases between them. Germline V gene lookup returns CDR1 SGHDT and CDR2 YYEEEE. The CDR3 sequence is CASSSPAVNTGELFF. CDR3 DNA sequence: TGTGCCAGCAGCTCGCCAGCCGTGAACACCGGGGAGCTGTTTTTT.

The chain has TRBV2 and TRBJ2-7; D remains unclear. Germline V gene sequence: CDR1 SNHLY, CDR2 FYNNEI. The length of the CDR3 is 12 residues. Trimming took 7 bases from V and 2 from J, leaving 9 bases between them. The CDR3 coding sequence is TGTGCCAGCACATCCCAGGCCTACGAGCAGTACTTC. Its translation is CASTSQAYEQYF.

V and J are TRBV9 and TRBJ1-5; a weak D match, TRBD1 (5 bases). The germline V and J ends were trimmed by 1 base and 3 bases, with 26 bases remaining between them. There are 20 residues in the CDR3. CDR1 and CDR2 (germline): SGDLS, YYNGEE. The CDR3: CASSVKPQGAFRWVNQPQHF. CDR3 coding DNA: TGTGCCAGCAGCGTAAAGCCCCAGGGAGCGTTTCGTTGGGTCAATCAGCCCCAGCATTTT.

Only a few counts were recorded for this clone. CDR3: CASSYSSSDSFYGYTF. In DNA form, the CDR3 reads TGTGCCAGCAGTTACTCGTCTTCGGACAGCTTCTATGGCTACACCTTC. The V call is TRBV6-5, the J call TRBJ1-2; weak D call: TRBD1 (6 bases). CDR3 length: 16 amino acids. Trimming shortened V by 0 bases and J by 4 bases, and 15 bases separated the two germline ends. Germline V gene data show CDR1 as MNHEY and CDR2 as SVGAGI.

This rearrangement joins TRBV19 to TRBJ2-1, with no clear D. Trimming removed 4 bases from V and 2 bases from J, with 0 bases in between. Germline V gene sequence: CDR1 LNHDA, CDR2 SQIVND (reference sequence). This CDR3 has 11 amino acids. The DNA for the CDR3 is TGTGCCAGTAGTACCTACAATGAGCAGTTCTTC. Translating it yields CASSTYNEQFF. Using reference TRBV19 and TRBJ2-1 for the parts outside the CDR3, the full variable domain is DGGITQSPKYLFRKEGQNVTLSCEQNLNHDAMYWYRQDPGQGLRLIYYSQIVNDFQKGDIAEGYSVSREKKESFPLTVTSAQKNPTAFYLCASSTYNEQFFGPGTRLTVL.

This clone has only a few counts. The chain links TRBV6-5 to TRBJ1-6; D is unresolved. V gave up 5 bases and J gave up 7 bases, with 6 bases separating them. Germline loops: CDR1 MNHEY, CDR2 SVGAGI. The CDR3 is 12 amino acids. Here the CDR3 reads CASSEGNSPLHF. The CDR3 DNA follows: TGTGCCAGCAGTGAAGGAAATTCACCCCTCCACTTT.

The chain is built from TRBV5-1 and TRBJ2-2; D ambiguous. The CDR3 sequence is 15 residues long. Trimming removed 1 base at V and 0 bases at J, with 7 bases between. The V gene's germline CDR1 is SGHRS and CDR2 YFSETQ. As DNA, the CDR3 is TGCGCCAGCAGCTTGAGGGCAACGAACACCGGGGAGCTGTTTTTT. Its translation: CASSLRATNTGELFF.

V gene TRBV29-1 combines with J gene TRBJ2-7; TRBD2 agrees at 11 bases. The CDR3 totals 18 residues. Germline CDR1 reads SQVTM; CDR2 reads ANQGSEA. V was clipped by 0 bases and J by 0 bases; unmatched bases: 10. CDR3 DNA sequence: TGCAGCGTTGAAGACCACGACGGGACTAGCGGAAGCTCCTACGAGCAGTACTTC. This sequence encodes CSVEDHDGTSGSSYEQYF.

CDR3 sequence reads: CASIGLAGVREQYF. The CDR3 DNA reads as TGTGCCAGCATCGGACTAGCGGGAGTCCGCGAGCAGTACTTC. The chain is built from TRBV28 and TRBJ2-7; TRBD2 aligns across 13 bases. The V segment lost 7 bases and the J segment 6 bases; nucleotides outside the gene matches: 6. This CDR3 contains 14 residues. Germline assignment: CDR1 MDHEN and CDR2 SYDVKM.

V gene TRBV11-2 combines with J gene TRBJ1-2; perhaps TRBD1 as D (6 bases). V was trimmed by 5 bases and J by 3 bases, leaving 10 bases between them. The CDR3 spans 13 residues. Germline loops: CDR1 SGHAT, CDR2 FQNNGV. CDR3 region: CASSLTGYYGYTF. CDR3 DNA sequence: TGTGCCAGCAGCCTTACAGGGTACTATGGCTACACCTTC. Complete variable domain (other parts from reference TRBV11-2 and TRBJ1-2): EAGVAQSPRYKIIEKRQSVAFWCNPISGHATLYWYQQILGQGPKLLIQFQNNGVVDDSQLPKDRFSAERLKGVDSTLKIQPAKLEDSAVYLCASSLTGYYGYTFGSGTRLTVV.

The chain combines TRBV12-5 with TRBJ2-7, with D maybe TRBD2 (5 bases). This CDR3 has 16 amino acids. The ends were cut back, 4 bases at V and 6 bases at J, with 22 bases in the middle. Per germline, CDR1 LGHNT and CDR2 FRNRAP. CDR3 residues: CASGSSKTSLRGEQYF. The CDR3 nucleotides read TGTGCTAGTGGTTCCTCGAAGACGTCCCTTCGGGGCGAGCAGTACTTC.

The chain employs TRBV27 and TRBJ2-1, with TRBD2 matching 9 bases. Per the germline V gene, CDR1 is MNHEY and CDR2 is SMNVEV (reference sequence). CDR3 length: 16 amino acids. The junction had 8 bases not matched to a gene; V was cut back by 2 bases and J by 6 bases. Here the CDR3 reads CASSLTGGGAVNEQFF. The CDR3 coding sequence is TGTGCCAGCAGTTTAACGGGCGGGGGGGCCGTCAATGAGCAGTTCTTC.

The chain is built from TRBV9 and TRBJ2-2; the D is unclear. Germline V gives CDR1 SGDLS, CDR2 YYNGEE. Trimming removed 2 bases at V and 0 bases at J, with 5 bases between. The CDR3 has 14 amino acids. CDR3 sequence: CASSVQANTGELFF. CDR3 DNA sequence: TGTGCCAGCAGCGTTCAGGCGAACACCGGGGAGCTGTTTTTT. The complete variable domain, with remaining parts taken from reference TRBV9 and TRBJ2-2, reads DSGVTQTPKHLITATGQRVTLRCSPRSGDLSVYWYQQSLDQGLQFLIQYYNGEERAKGNILERFSAQQFPDLHSELNLSSLELGDSALYFCASSVQANTGELFFGEGSRLTVL.

The rearrangement uses TRBV2 and TRBJ1-4, with 8 bases that match TRBD1. The CDR3 is 11 residues long. From germline, CDR1 is SNHLY and CDR2 FYNNEI. The ends lost 5 bases at V and 11 bases at J; junction bases unmatched: 1. CDR3 nucleotide sequence: TGTGCCAGCAGTCGACAGGGGAAACTGTTTTTT. It encodes CASSRQGKLFF.

This chain connects TRBV7-9 to TRBJ1-1; 7 bases fit TRBD1. V shed 4 bases, J shed 0 bases, and the junction held 5 bases outside the gene matches. CDR1 and CDR2 (germline): SEHNR, FQNEAQ (reference sequence). The CDR3 loop spans 15 amino acids. This CDR3 is CASSSTGTMNTEAFF. CDR3 DNA: TGTGCCAGCAGCTCGACAGGGACCATGAACACTGAAGCTTTCTTT.

The genes are TRBV29-1 and TRBJ2-7; D remains unclear. The CDR3 has 13 amino acids. Germline V gives CDR1 SQVTM, CDR2 ANQGSEA. Trimming pared 2 bases from V and 5 bases from J, leaving 13 bases between. The CDR3: CSVELSARHEQYF. DNA for the CDR3: TGCAGCGTTGAATTAAGCGCTAGACACGAGCAGTACTTC.

The chain employs TRBV4-3 and TRBJ2-6; possibly TRBD2 for D (5 bases). The CDR3 runs to 16 residues. The germline CDR1 and CDR2 sequences are LGHNA and YSLEER. V lost 1 base to trimming and J lost 4 bases, with 11 bases between them. The CDR3 here is CASSQARVAGANVLTF. CDR3 DNA sequence: TGCGCCAGCAGCCAAGCGCGGGTGGCCGGGGCCAACGTCCTGACTTTC.

The chain joins TRBV6-5 to TRBJ1-3; maybe TRBD1 (6 bases). This CDR3 contains 15 residues. Germline assignment: CDR1 MNHEY and CDR2 SVGAGI. Trimming pared 2 bases from V and 2 bases from J, leaving 10 bases between. This CDR3 reads CASSYGGAAGNTIYF. The CDR3 DNA is TGTGCCAGCAGTTACGGGGGGGCGGCTGGAAACACCATATATTTT.

This chain uses TRBV15 with TRBJ2-3; perhaps TRBD1 as D (5 bases). This CDR3 is 14 amino acids long. CDR1 LNHNV and CDR2 YYDKDF come from the germline V gene (reference sequence). Trimming stripped 0 bases from V and 5 bases from J, with 9 bases between. CDR3 in DNA: TGTGCCACCAGCAGAGATCAAGGGGTAGATACGCAGTATTTT. This codes for CATSRDQGVDTQYF.

The J gene is TRBJ1-5, the V gene TRBV6-5; D is unresolved. CDR1 and CDR2 (germline): MNHEY, SVGAGI. V was clipped by 5 bases and J by 6 bases, with 11 bases between them. The length of the CDR3 is 13 residues. For the CDR3, the DNA is TGTGCCAGCAGTCTCGCCGCGGGTCAGCCCCAGCATTTT. Translated: CASSLAAGQPQHF.